Described below is a single T cell receptor (beta chain) sequence and its context. This record comes from a study of OX40 agonist ivuxolimab in advanced cancers. Across the whole study: Clinicians treated patients with ivuxolimab, an agonistic anti-OX40 (CD134) antibody. Males comprised around 80% of the group, whose mean age was approximately 60 years (range 23 to 79).

The assay was immunoSEQ multiplex PCR, and TCRdb's table has in-frame clones only and misses some. The profile covers more than 50,000 clones, with 80% to 90% appearing a single time and over 0.7% taken by the ten largest. The CDR3 covers 16 residues. The germline V gene has CDR1 LGHNA and CDR2 YNFKEQ. The ends lost 8 bases at V and 7 bases at J; junction bases unmatched: 15. This sample comprised CD4+ or CD8+ T cells sorted from blood, obtained in a trial of the OX40 agonist ivuxolimab. This rearrangement joins TRBV4-2 to TRBJ2-1, with TRBD2 identical over 9 bases. The source is an adult with an advanced solid tumor such as melanoma, head and neck, liver or kidney cancer. The CDR3 loop reads CASGGEAGGPWNEQFF. The CDR3 DNA is TGTGCCAGCGGGGGGGAGGCGGGAGGGCCTTGGAATGAGCAGTTCTTC.